What follows are 28 T cell receptor beta chains derived from one specimen sequenced in a study of post-analysis software for immune sequencing data. Whole-study results and caveats: Five TRBV segments appeared more often in patients than in controls, and TRBV5-6, TRBV5-1 and TRBV20-1 were among these.

Their antigens are not known. Carried by the TCR beta cDNA libraries were unique molecular identifiers. MiXCR was run by TCRdb on the PCR reads, yielding one entry per CDR3 protein. The sample contains about 770,000 distinct CDR3 sequences, more than 45% of which appear only once. Material: blood. The receptors originated from a girl aged 5-17 years with multiple sclerosis.

J is TRBJ2-7 and V is TRBV27; a possible D gene is TRBD1 (5 bases). Per germline, CDR1 MNHEY and CDR2 SMNVEV (reference sequence). The CDR3 runs to 14 residues. Trimming pared 0 bases from V and 2 bases from J, leaving 8 bases between. CDR3 protein: CASSLSAGTYEQYF. The CDR3 DNA reads TGTGCCAGCAGTTTATCAGCAGGGACCTACGAGCAGTACTTC.

The CDR3 coding sequence is TGCAGCGTCAGGATCTTGGAGTATGGCTACACCTTC. Protein sequence: CSVRILEYGYTF. V and J are TRBV29-1 and TRBJ1-2; D is uncertain. V gave up 6 bases and J gave up 5 bases, with 13 bases separating them. This CDR3 has 12 residues. Germline V CDR1 and CDR2: SQVTM, ANQGSEA.

V and J are TRBV3-1 and TRBJ1-2; 8 bases fit TRBD1. The CDR3 has 16 residues. V was pared by 5 bases and J by 7 bases, with 15 bases of the junction left unmatched. The V gene's germline CDR1 is LGHDT and CDR2 YNNKEL (reference sequence). The CDR3 bases are TGTGCCAGCAGCAACACGGACAGGGAATGGTGGCGTGGCTACACCTTC. Translated, it gives CASSNTDREWWRGYTF.

The chain has TRBV20-1 and TRBJ2-7; TRBD1 matches at 8 bases. The J call is doubtful: the DNA matches TRBJ2-5 better. CDR3 length equals 15 residues. Germline CDR1 and CDR2: DFQATT and SNEGSKA (reference sequence). The CDR3 is CSARDPAGGLETQYF. CDR3 bases: TGCAGTGCTAGAGATCCCGCAGGGGGCTTAGAGACCCAGTACTTC.

CDR3 region: CASSAPGQGNDIYYGYTF. DNA of the CDR3: TGTGCCAGCAGCGCCCCGGGACAGGGTAACGATATATACTATGGCTACACCTTC. The genes are TRBV9 and TRBJ1-2; 9 nucleotides align to TRBD1. Germline trimming cut 3 bases from V and 3 bases from J; bases unmatched to any gene: 15. This CDR3 has 18 amino acids. Germline CDR1 reads SGDLS; CDR2 reads YYNGEE.

The chain couples TRBV6-1 to TRBJ1-1; D is unclear. Germline CDR1 MNHNS, CDR2 SASEGT. The CDR3 covers 10 residues. The CDR3 sequence is CATLNTEAFF. The CDR3 bases are TGTGCGACACTGAACACTGAAGCTTTCTTT.

The chain recombines TRBV12-3 or TRBV12-4 with TRBJ2-7, with 7 positions matching TRBD2. The ends lost 5 bases at V and 3 bases at J; junction bases unmatched: 7. This CDR3 has 14 residues. CDR3 nucleotides: TGTGCCAGCAGTCGGACTAGGGACGGCTACGAGCAGTACTTC. Protein product: CASSRTRDGYEQYF.

Only one count was recorded for this clonotype. CDR3 region: CASSLAPLAGGSVREQFF. The CDR3 bases are TGTGCCAGCAGCTTAGCCCCACTAGCGGGAGGGTCGGTACGTGAGCAGTTCTTC. V and J are TRBV7-2 and TRBJ2-1, with 13 positions matching TRBD2. Trimming cost V 0 bases and J 9 bases; bases outside gene matches: 11. The CDR3 is 18 residues long. Germline V gene sequence: CDR1 SGHTA, CDR2 FQGNSA. The complete variable domain, with remaining parts taken from reference TRBV7-2 and TRBJ2-1, reads GAGVSQSPSNKVTEKGKDVELRCDPISGHTALYWYRQSLGQGLEFLIYFQGNSAPDKSGLPSDRFSAERTGGSVSTLTIQRTQQEDSAVYLCASSLAPLAGGSVREQFFGPGTRLTVL.

This clonotype has more than one count but fewer than ten. This rearrangement joins TRBV27 to TRBJ2-3; D is unclear. CDR3 length equals 11 residues. With 5 bases removed from V and 6 bases from J, the gap between germline ends came to 6 bases. The germline V gene encodes CDR1 MNHEY and CDR2 SMNVEV (reference sequence). The chain's CDR3 is CASSKLDTQYF. CDR3 in DNA: TGTGCCAGCAGTAAGTTGGATACGCAGTATTTT.

The sample holds a few counts of this clonotype. The chain is built from TRBV27 and TRBJ1-6, with D perhaps matching TRBD1 (6 bases). Trimming shortened V by 0 bases and J by 7 bases, and 7 bases separated the two germline ends. The CDR3 contains 14 residues. Germline CDR1 reads MNHEY; CDR2 reads SMNVEV (reference sequence). The CDR3 bases are TGTGCCAGCAGTTTATCCAGGGGAAATTCACCCCTCCACTTT. Protein sequence: CASSLSRGNSPLHF.

This clonotype was seen more than once but under ten times. The DNA of the CDR3 is TGTGCTAGCGCCAAGACATTCCCCCCAGAGACCCAGTACTTC. This sequence encodes CASAKTFPPETQYF. The chain joins TRBV7-7 to TRBJ2-5; possible D gene TRBD2, 5 bases. This CDR3 comprises 14 residues. Germline-derived CDR1 and CDR2 are SSHAT and FNYEAQ (reference sequence).

This chain links TRBV12-3 or TRBV12-4 with TRBJ2-1; no reliable D call. This CDR3 contains 14 residues. Trimming shortened V by 3 bases and J by 9 bases, and 15 bases separated the two germline ends. This CDR3 is CASSFVVPSTEQFF. CDR3 in DNA: TGTGCCAGCAGTTTTGTGGTCCCATCCACTGAGCAGTTCTTC.

The V and J genes are TRBV5-1 and TRBJ2-7; 7 bases align to TRBD2. With 4 bases clipped from V and 1 base from J, the junction kept 8 bases outside the gene matches. Germline V gene sequence: CDR1 SGHRS, CDR2 YFSETQ. The CDR3 contains 15 residues. CDR3 nucleotide sequence: TGCGCCAGCAGCCCGCGGACTAGTACGTCCTACGAGCAGTACTTC. It specifies CASSPRTSTSYEQYF.

The rearrangement uses TRBV7-3 and TRBJ1-2; 9 nucleotides align to TRBD1. Germline trimming cut 5 bases from V and 3 bases from J; bases unmatched to any gene: 4. The CDR3 extends over 14 amino acids. Germline V gene sequence: CDR1 SGHTA, CDR2 FQGTGA. CDR3 bases: TGTGCCAGCAGCGCGGACAGGGGCGACTATGGCTACACCTTC. It encodes CASSADRGDYGYTF.

V and J are TRBV9 and TRBJ2-2; TRBD2 might be the D (6 bases). Trimming removed 2 bases at V and 4 bases at J, with 12 bases between. There are 15 residues in the CDR3. Germline CDR1 reads SGDLS; CDR2 reads YYNGEE. CDR3 coding DNA: TGTGCCAGCAGCGTCATGGGCGGGATCACCGGGGAGCTGTTTTTT. It specifies CASSVMGGITGELFF.

CDR3 DNA sequence: TGCAGTGCTAGCGGGAATCTGTACAATGAGCAGTTCTTC. Translating it yields CSASGNLYNEQFF. The rearrangement joins TRBV20-1 to TRBJ2-1; a possible D gene is TRBD2 (5 bases). V was pared by 3 bases and J by 4 bases, with 10 bases between. CDR1 and CDR2 from the germline V gene are DFQATT and SNEGSKA (reference sequence). The CDR3 loop spans 13 amino acids.

The genes are TRBV27 and TRBJ2-3; D is unresolved. V lost 5 bases, J lost 4 bases, and 13 bases lay in between. Germline V gene lookup returns CDR1 MNHEY and CDR2 SMNVEV (reference sequence). The CDR3 runs 14 residues. CDR3 residues: CASSLPRVADTQYF. The CDR3 bases are TGTGCCAGCAGTCTCCCCCGGGTGGCAGATACGCAGTATTTT.

This clonotype was recorded a few times. The genes are TRBV11-2 and TRBJ2-4, with 9 positions matching TRBD2. J gave up 8 bases and V 1 base, and 6 bases lay outside the gene matches. The CDR3 sequence is 15 residues long. Germline values: CDR1 SGHAT, CDR2 FQNNGV. The chain's CDR3 is CASSLVGGRADIQYF. As DNA, the CDR3 is TGTGCCAGCAGCTTAGTGGGCGGGAGGGCTGACATTCAGTACTTC.

This chain connects TRBV7-2 to TRBJ2-1; 10 positions match TRBD1. CDR3 size: 15 residues. Germline V lookup: CDR1 SGHTA, CDR2 FQGNSA. V was clipped by 6 bases and J by 7 bases; unmatched bases: 9. The CDR3 DNA is TGTGCCAGCAGTTCTCGACAGGGGGCGCGGAATGAGCAGTTCTTC. Its translation is CASSSRQGARNEQFF.

J is TRBJ2-1 and V is TRBV3-1; D is tentatively TRBD1 or TRBD2 (5 bases each). Germline CDR1 is LGHDT and CDR2 is YNNKEL (reference sequence). Trimming took off 4 bases at V and 8 bases at J, with 21 bases between the two ends. The CDR3 contains 16 residues. CDR3 coding DNA: TGTGCCAGCAGCCCCCGGGACCCATCTCTAATGTATGAGCAGTTCTTC. As protein: CASSPRDPSLMYEQFF.

V gene TRBV21-1 combines with J gene TRBJ2-3. TRBV21-1 is labeled a pseudogene. The CDR3 runs 11 residues. CDR3 residues: CARGLTDTQYF. The CDR3 DNA sequence: TGTGCCAGAGGCCTCACAGATACGCAGTATTTT.

The sample holds a few counts of this clonotype. J is TRBJ1-2 and V is TRBV7-9; 8 bases agree with TRBD1. Trimming took 5 bases from V and 7 from J; bases not matched to a gene: 15. Germline V gene sequence: CDR1 SEHNR, CDR2 FQNEAQ (reference sequence). The CDR3 has 16 residues. The CDR3: CASSTTRQGTHTGYTF. The CDR3 bases are TGTGCCAGCAGCACCACCCGACAGGGGACCCATACTGGCTACACCTTC.

The chain carries TRBV7-8 and TRBJ2-2; 7 positions match TRBD2. Germline trimming cut 7 bases from V and 2 bases from J; bases unmatched to any gene: 10. Germline V gives CDR1 SGHVS, CDR2 FQNEAQ. This CDR3 is built from 16 residues. The DNA of the CDR3 is TGTGCCAGCACCAAGCTGGGGGGGGTTAACACCGGGGAGCTGTTTTTT. Its protein is CASTKLGGVNTGELFF.

The chain combines TRBV12-3 or TRBV12-4 with TRBJ1-2; tentative D call: TRBD1 (6 bases). The germline V and J ends were trimmed by 4 bases and 3 bases, with 15 bases remaining between them. The CDR3 contains 15 residues. In DNA form, the CDR3 reads TGTGCCAGCAGTTCCCCGACAGGCATTGACTATGGCTACACCTTC. Translation: CASSSPTGIDYGYTF.

This clonotype appeared a few times. The rearrangement uses TRBV27 and TRBJ1-2; the match to TRBD1 covers 7 bases. V dropped 5 bases and J dropped 0; count of bases not matched to a gene: 3. The germline CDR1 and CDR2 sequences are MNHEY and SMNVEV (reference sequence). This CDR3 has 14 residues. The CDR3 region has the DNA TGTGCCAGCAGTCTCAGGGGGTCTAACTATGGCTACACCTTC. Protein product: CASSLRGSNYGYTF.

The rearrangement joins TRBV27 to TRBJ2-1, with 7 nucleotides matching TRBD2. Germline loops: CDR1 MNHEY, CDR2 SMNVEV (reference sequence). CDR3 length equals 20 residues. The V segment lost 1 base and the J segment 0 bases; nucleotides outside the gene matches: 15. Written as DNA, the CDR3 is TGTGCCAGCAGTTTATACCCGTCCACTCGCGGGGGTAGCTCCTACAATGAGCAGTTCTTC. Its translation: CASSLYPSTRGGSSYNEQFF.

The chain uses TRBV5-5 and TRBJ2-5; D call uncertain. The germline V and J ends were trimmed by 1 base and 3 bases, with 13 bases remaining between them. The length of the CDR3 is 15 residues. The germline CDR1 and CDR2 sequences are SGHKS and YYEKEE (reference sequence). CDR3 in amino acids: CASSLYRKKEETQYF. As DNA, the CDR3 is TGTGCCAGCAGCTTGTATCGAAAAAAAGAAGAGACCCAGTACTTC.

This rearrangement joins TRBV13 to TRBJ1-1, with D unclear. Trimming took off 8 bases at V and 0 bases at J, with 7 bases between the two ends. The CDR3 totals 12 residues. CDR1 PRHDT and CDR2 FYEKMQ come from the germline V gene (reference sequence). CDR3 DNA sequence: TGTGCCAGCTCCGAAATGAACACTGAAGCTTTCTTT. Encoded protein: CASSEMNTEAFF.